A selection of T cell receptor beta chains follows, all from one sample in a study of cytomegalovirus exposure and HLA in healthy donors. Clones were read by immunoSEQ multiplex PCR, and TCRdb kept only the in-frame ones, dropping some. Counted here are about 190,000 clones, about four fifths occurring once; the ten biggest clones make up less than 2%. Sequencing was performed on PBMCs. These receptors were taken from a woman between 18 and 29 years old in good health and CMV-seronegative. CDR3s include the opening cysteine and the closing phenylalanine or tryptophan. D genes are given only for firm matches. Some rows have no size entry. The others give once, few or many, or a class for an expanded clone.

CDR3 length,V gene,J gene,clone size,D gene,CDR3 protein,CDR3 DNA
12,TRBV5-4,TRBJ1-2,.,.,CASSLTTRGYTF,TGTGCCAGCAGCTTGACTACTAGGGGCTACACCTTC
16,TRBV5-1,TRBJ1-4,.,.,CASSAAPTATNEKLFF,TGCGCCAGCAGCGCTGCCCCGACAGCAACTAATGAAAAACTGTTTTTT
16,TRBV7-9,TRBJ1-1,.,TRBD1,CASSPRTGAINTEAFF,TGTGCCAGCAGCCCTAGGACAGGGGCGATTAACACTGAAGCTTTCTTT
16,TRBV5-4,TRBJ2-1,.,.,CASSSDRRSSYNEQFF,TGTGCCAGCAGCTCCGACAGGAGAAGCTCCTACAATGAGCAGTTCTTC
16,TRBV30,TRBJ2-1,.,TRBD2,CACPLPGRSGYNEQFF,TGTGCCTGCCCATTACCCGGGAGGTCAGGATACAATGAGCAGTTCTTC
16,TRBV4-3,TRBJ1-5,.,.,CASSQDSLGSNQPQHF,TGCGCCAGCAGCCAAGATAGCCTCGGCAGCAATCAGCCCCAGCATTTT
17,TRBV5-6,TRBJ1-2,few,TRBD1,CASSSNLHRGGWDGYTF,TGTGCCAGCAGCTCTAATTTGCACAGGGGCGGATGGGATGGCTACACCTTC
14,TRBV5-1,TRBJ2-1,.,.,CASSLDDYYNEQFF,TGCGCCAGCAGCTTAGATGACTACTACAATGAGCAGTTCTTC
13,TRBV28,TRBJ1-2,.,TRBD1,CASCIQGAYGYTF,TGTGCCAGCTGTATACAGGGGGCCTATGGCTACACCTTC
15,TRBV19,TRBJ1-1,once,.,CASSIPSGGNTEAFF,TGTGCCAGTAGTATACCTTCGGGGGGGAACACTGAAGCTTTCTTT
14,TRBV6-5,TRBJ1-1,few,.,CASSLQGFNTEAFF,TGTGCCAGCAGTTTGCAGGGTTTCAACACTGAAGCTTTCTTT
14,TRBV10-1,TRBJ1-3,few,.,CASSEGLVGNTIYF,TGCGCCAGCAGTGAGGGGCTGGTTGGAAACACCATATATTTT
16,TRBV5-1,TRBJ1-2,.,.,CASSLAGQGINYGYTF,TGCGCCAGCAGCTTGGCCGGGCAGGGGATTAACTATGGCTACACCTTC
16,TRBV23-1,TRBJ1-1,.,.,CASRPIPGHQNTEAFF,TGCGCCAGCAGACCTATACCGGGACACCAGAACACTGAAGCTTTCTTT
15,TRBV7-9,TRBJ1-4,once,.,CASSLGGGLNEKLFF,TGTGCCAGCAGCCTTGGTGGGGGCCTAAATGAAAAACTGTTTTTT
15,TRBV6-5,TRBJ1-1,.,TRBD1,CASSRGGQGATEAFF,TGTGCCAGCAGCCGCGGGGGACAGGGTGCGACTGAAGCTTTCTTT
12,TRBV28,TRBJ1-2,.,.,CASSTTRGGYTF,TGTGCCAGCAGTACCACCAGGGGTGGCTACACCTTC
11,TRBV11-3,TRBJ2-1,.,.,CASSHGGEQFF,TGTGCCAGCAGCCACGGCGGTGAGCAGTTCTTC
18,TRBV4-1,TRBJ2-2,.,TRBD2,CASSQVFPGLAGAGELFF,TGCGCCAGCAGCCAAGTGTTTCCGGGACTAGCGGGGGCCGGGGAGCTGTTTTTT
15,TRBV11-2,TRBJ2-1,.,.,CASSFIGSKDNEQFF,TGTGCCAGCAGCTTTATCGGGAGTAAGGACAATGAGCAGTTCTTC
17,TRBV28,TRBJ2-7,.,TRBD2,CASSLSGRAMSSYEQYF,TGTGCCAGCAGTTTAAGCGGGAGGGCCATGAGCTCCTACGAGCAGTACTTC
18,TRBV5-1,TRBJ2-4,.,.,CASSLGLVSGRAKNIQYF,TGCGCCAGCAGCTTGGGTTTGGTGAGCGGCAGAGCCAAAAACATTCAGTACTTC
16,TRBV19,TRBJ1-2,.,.,CASSISISGLDYGYTF,TGTGCCAGTAGTATCAGTATTTCAGGGTTAGACTATGGCTACACCTTC
14,TRBV2,TRBJ1-2,.,.,CASTRQEVVYGYTF,TGTGCCAGCACCCGACAGGAGGTGGTTTATGGCTACACCTTC
14,TRBV27,TRBJ2-1,.,TRBD2,CASSFAGTRDEQFF,TGTGCCAGCAGTTTTGCGGGGACTAGGGATGAGCAGTTCTTC
16,TRBV19,TRBJ1-5,.,TRBD1,CASSIYRDRGDQPQHF,TGTGCCAGTAGTATATATCGGGACAGGGGGGATCAGCCCCAGCATTTT
17,TRBV10-2,TRBJ1-4,.,.,CASSARNLGTPNEKLFF,TGCGCCAGCAGTGCTCGGAATCTCGGGACACCTAATGAAAAACTGTTTTTT
15,TRBV6-5,TRBJ2-7,few,TRBD2,CASSPRLAGAYEQYF,TGTGCCAGCAGTCCAAGACTAGCGGGGGCCTACGAGCAGTACTTC
15,TRBV7-7,TRBJ2-7,.,TRBD2,CASSPRPSGSYEQYF,TGTGCCAGCAGCCCCAGGCCTAGCGGTTCCTACGAGCAGTACTTC
17,TRBV11-2,TRBJ1-1,.,.,CASRPWAGTYKGTEAFF,TGTGCCAGCAGACCGTGGGCAGGGACATATAAGGGCACTGAAGCTTTCTTT
12,TRBV11-3,TRBJ1-2,.,.,CASSLYGDGYTF,TGTGCCAGCAGCTTATACGGGGATGGCTACACCTTC
15,TRBV7-8,TRBJ2-5,.,.,CASSLISDSGETQYF,TGTGCCAGCAGCTTAATATCAGACTCCGGAGAGACCCAGTACTTC
17,TRBV18,TRBJ1-2,.,.,CASSHSGRLLDFYGYTF,TGTGCCAGCTCACACAGCGGTCGGCTGCTGGACTTCTATGGCTACACCTTC
19,TRBV14,TRBJ2-6,.,.,CASSQDGFGRGPGANVLTF,TGTGCCAGCAGCCAAGATGGGTTCGGCAGGGGACCTGGGGCCAACGTCCTGACTTTC
18,TRBV19,TRBJ2-7,.,TRBD2,CASSIASSAGGSSYEQYF,TGTGCCAGTAGTATAGCGTCTTCGGCGGGAGGCTCCTCCTACGAGCAGTACTTC
16,TRBV4-2,TRBJ2-1,few,.,CASSQAREATYNEQFF,TGTGCCAGCAGCCAAGCCAGGGAGGCTACCTACAATGAGCAGTTCTTC
14,TRBV4-1,TRBJ1-2,once,.,CASSRRKQGNGYSF,TGCGCCAGCAGCCGAAGGAAACAGGGAAATGGCTACTCCTTC
14,TRBV5-1,TRBJ2-3,.,.,CASSTVGGADTQYF,TGCGCCAGCAGTACGGTAGGAGGGGCAGATACGCAGTATTTT
15,TRBV5-6,TRBJ2-1,few,.,CASSSDLRVVSEQFF,TGTGCCAGCAGCTCCGATCTTCGGGTGGTGAGTGAGCAGTTCTTC
16,TRBV7-6,TRBJ2-5,.,.,CASSLVTEGTQETQYF,TGTGCCAGCAGCTTAGTGACGGAGGGGACTCAAGAGACCCAGTACTTC
14,TRBV27,TRBJ2-7,.,.,CASSFQGLAYEQYF,TGTGCCAGCAGTTTTCAGGGACTCGCCTACGAGCAGTACTTC
14,TRBV30,TRBJ2-4,.,TRBD1,CAWSSGQGLNIQYF,TGTGCCTGGAGTTCGGGACAGGGTTTAAACATTCAGTACTTC
18,TRBV4-3,TRBJ1-6,.,TRBD1,CASSQEGDRGLGNSPLHF,TGCGCCAGCAGCCAAGAGGGGGACAGGGGGCTCGGTAATTCACCCCTCCACTTT
16,TRBV27,TRBJ2-7,.,TRBD2,CASSLITGTTIYEQYF,TGTGCCAGCAGTTTAATCACCGGGACTACCATCTACGAGCAGTACTTC
16,TRBV5-1,TRBJ2-2,.,TRBD2,CASSNSGLAGTGELFF,TGCGCCAGCAGCAACTCGGGACTAGCGGGCACCGGGGAGCTGTTTTTT
18,TRBV2,TRBJ2-7,.,.,CASSEAHLGSGVSYEQYF,TGTGCCAGCAGTGAAGCCCACCTGGGAAGCGGCGTTTCCTACGAGCAGTACTTC
15,TRBV4-1,TRBJ1-1,.,.,CASSRQTQGFSEAFF,TGCGCCAGCAGCCGGCAGACACAGGGCTTCTCTGAAGCTTTCTTT
15,TRBV6-6,TRBJ2-5,.,TRBD1,CASSEITGGGETQYF,TGTGCCAGCAGTGAGATTACAGGGGGCGGAGAGACCCAGTACTTC
15,TRBV7-9,TRBJ2-1,.,.,CASSLGGAYYNEQFF,TGTGCCAGCAGTCTAGGGGGGGCCTACTACAATGAGCAGTTCTTC
16,TRBV19,TRBJ2-3,.,.,CASSKDGVASMDTQYF,TGTGCCAGTAGTAAGGATGGTGTTGCTAGCATGGATACGCAGTATTTT
11,TRBV21-1,TRBJ2-7,.,.,CASSNYSRGYF,TGTGCCAGCAGCAACTACAGCAGGGGGTACTTC
11,TRBV27,TRBJ2-7,.,.,CASSHNYEQYF,TGTGCCAGCAGTCACAACTACGAGCAGTACTTC